This record covers a single TCR beta chain. This entry belongs to a study of blood T cell repertoires in COVID-19. About the study: Nucleic acid was either cDNA or gDNA, and it came from T cells, B-cell-depleted T cells, or PBMCs.

From germline, CDR1 is SQVTM and CDR2 ANQGSEA. The CDR3 is 13 amino acids. The ends lost 6 bases at V and 2 bases at J; junction bases unmatched: 5. Sequencing was performed with immunoSEQ multiplex PCR; in TCRdb, only in-frame clones are kept and a portion is missing. The sample carries roughly 330,000 clones, around 89% recorded once. This chain connects TRBV29-1 to TRBJ2-3; 7 nucleotides agree with TRBD2. The sample was peripheral blood. This receptor was taken from a man aged 18 to 30 who had recovered from COVID-19. The CDR3 loop is CSVGGFYTDTQYF. The CDR3, as DNA: TGCAGCGTGGGGGGGTTTTACACAGATACGCAGTATTTT.